This is a list of T cell receptor beta chains from one sample in a study of T-cell reconstitution after alpha-beta-depleted transplantation in children. One entry per CDR3 protein results from TCRdb running MiXCR on the PCR reads. The data hold around 530,000 distinct CDR3 sequences, with approximately 32% observed a single time. Sequencing was performed on PBMCs from the stem cell graft donor, taken from the stem cell graft. All receptors come from a human donor who donated a stem cell graft to a child with aplastic anemia. Both conserved end residues are part of each CDR3. Each record gives: V gene, clone size, J gene, CDR3 protein. Expanded clones are given a class, and other clones once, few, many or no size at all.

v_call: TRBV4-2
clone_size: .
j_call: TRBJ2-1
cdr3_aa: CASSPRTSRNEQFF

v_call: TRBV12-3/TRBV12-4
clone_size: .
j_call: TRBJ2-5
cdr3_aa: CASSLEVREETQYF

v_call: TRBV20-1
clone_size: .
j_call: TRBJ2-1
cdr3_aa: CSARRVTSGRYNEQFF

v_call: TRBV20-1
clone_size: .
j_call: TRBJ1-1
cdr3_aa: CSARAVTEAFF

v_call: TRBV30
clone_size: few
j_call: TRBJ2-2
cdr3_aa: CAWSAWPNTGELFF

v_call: TRBV28
clone_size: .
j_call: TRBJ2-2
cdr3_aa: CASSFPGSKAGELFF

v_call: TRBV4-2
clone_size: few
j_call: TRBJ2-1
cdr3_aa: CASSQERGFGEQFF

v_call: TRBV19
clone_size: .
j_call: TRBJ2-7
cdr3_aa: CASSIGGPSYEQYF

v_call: TRBV7-2
clone_size: .
j_call: TRBJ2-3
cdr3_aa: CASSSLISGSTDTQYF

v_call: TRBV5-5
clone_size: few
j_call: TRBJ2-7
cdr3_aa: CASSLVEGRLGEQYF

v_call: TRBV7-2
clone_size: .
j_call: TRBJ2-1
cdr3_aa: CASSLGPSALTNEQFF

v_call: TRBV4-3
clone_size: few
j_call: TRBJ1-2
cdr3_aa: CASSPRLGWRGGYTF

v_call: TRBV15
clone_size: .
j_call: TRBJ1-1
cdr3_aa: CATSLRSWNTEAFF

v_call: TRBV19
clone_size: .
j_call: TRBJ2-3
cdr3_aa: CASSINVGTGDGTDTQYF

v_call: TRBV18
clone_size: .
j_call: TRBJ1-5
cdr3_aa: CASSLDRGRQPQHF

v_call: TRBV13
clone_size: many
j_call: TRBJ2-3
cdr3_aa: CASSLAGRRGTQYF

v_call: TRBV20-1
clone_size: .
j_call: TRBJ2-7
cdr3_aa: CSARSRWLSYEQYF

v_call: TRBV30
clone_size: few
j_call: TRBJ1-1
cdr3_aa: CAWSPRRTEAFF

v_call: TRBV9
clone_size: .
j_call: TRBJ2-7
cdr3_aa: CASSFRDRGYEQYF

v_call: TRBV7-2
clone_size: .
j_call: TRBJ2-2
cdr3_aa: CASSPALTRELFF

v_call: TRBV12-3/TRBV12-4
clone_size: .
j_call: TRBJ1-4
cdr3_aa: CAISAGDEKLFF

v_call: TRBV7-2
clone_size: few
j_call: TRBJ2-7
cdr3_aa: CASSFGQGGSEQYF

v_call: TRBV2
clone_size: .
j_call: TRBJ2-1
cdr3_aa: CASSHLGGRASGGTPYNEQFF

v_call: TRBV28
clone_size: once
j_call: TRBJ2-3
cdr3_aa: CASSLGGVRDTQYF

v_call: TRBV5-1
clone_size: few
j_call: TRBJ1-2
cdr3_aa: CASSLGTDKKGIYGYTF

v_call: TRBV20-1
clone_size: .
j_call: TRBJ2-3
cdr3_aa: CSARGLARGHTDTQYF

v_call: TRBV15
clone_size: .
j_call: TRBJ2-3
cdr3_aa: CATRIGGGSFTDTQYF